One and the same sample provided the 15 T cell receptor beta chains below, sequenced in a study of STAT5B mutations in CD4+ large granular lymphocyte leukemia. TCRdb's table, derived via immunoSEQ multiplex PCR, lists solely in-frame clones and lacks some. In the table there are 30,000 to 35,000 clones, roughly 80% of which are singletons. Specimen: CD4+ T cells from blood buffy coats. The receptor source for this set is a human donor in good health.

The J gene is TRBJ2-7, the V gene TRBV2, with D hard to call. Trimming left V 1 base short and J 2 bases short, with 6 bases between. CDR3 length: 13 amino acids. Per the germline V gene, CDR1 is SNHLY and CDR2 is FYNNEI. The CDR3 DNA is TGTGCCAGCAGTGAAGGCATAGCCTACGAGCAGTACTTC. This sequence encodes CASSEGIAYEQYF.

The chain carries TRBV28 and TRBJ2-5, with 8 bases aligning to TRBD1. CDR1 and CDR2 (germline): MDHEN, SYDVKM. V shed 7 bases, J shed 2 bases, and the junction held 15 bases outside the gene matches. This CDR3 region has 17 residues. The CDR3: CASTLSRRGRKQETQYF. The DNA of the CDR3 is TGTGCCAGCACTCTAAGCCGCAGGGGGCGAAAACAAGAGACCCAGTACTTC.

CDR3 in amino acids: CASSQSYWVGKTYEQYF. DNA of the CDR3: TGTGCCAGCAGCCAGTCTTATTGGGTGGGCAAGACCTACGAGCAGTACTTC. J is TRBJ2-7 and V is TRBV14; D call uncertain. The CDR3 extends over 17 amino acids. Germline loops: CDR1 SGHDN, CDR2 FVKESK. Between the trimmed V and J ends, which lost 3 bases and 2 bases, there was a span of 20 bases.

The V gene is TRBV19, the J gene TRBJ2-7; D is ambiguous. The CDR3 spans 14 residues. Per germline, CDR1 LNHDA and CDR2 SQIVND (reference sequence). V shed 1 base and J shed 0 bases, with 7 bases lying between them. CDR3 nucleotide sequence: TGTGCCAGTAGTATAGCCCCGGGCTCCTACGAGCAGTACTTC. The encoded protein is CASSIAPGSYEQYF. The complete variable domain, with remaining parts taken from reference TRBV19 and TRBJ2-7, reads DGGITQSPKYLFRKEGQNVTLSCEQNLNHDAMYWYRQDPGQGLRLIYYSQIVNDFQKGDIAEGYSVSREKKESFPLTVTSAQKNPTAFYLCASSIAPGSYEQYFGPGTRLTVT.

This rearrangement joins TRBV5-6 to TRBJ2-3; the match to TRBD1 covers 11 bases. The germline gives CDR1 SGHDT, CDR2 YYEEEE. The V gene end was trimmed by 0 bases and the J gene end by 3 bases; junction bases not matched to a gene: 9. The CDR3 runs 18 residues. The CDR3 nucleotides read TGTGCCAGCAGCTTGGCCCCGGGGCGGGACAGGGGGACAGATACGCAGTATTTT. Protein sequence: CASSLAPGRDRGTDTQYF.

The rearrangement links TRBV7-3 to TRBJ2-3; perhaps TRBD2 as D (6 bases). This CDR3 comprises 15 residues. V was pared by 4 bases and J by 2 bases, with 13 bases between. The germline CDR1 and CDR2 sequences are SGHTA and FQGTGA. Here the CDR3 reads CASSSAGSPTDTQYF. The DNA for the CDR3 is TGTGCCAGCAGCTCAGCGGGTTCACCCACAGATACGCAGTATTTT.

This rearrangement joins TRBV2 to TRBJ1-5; 7 bases agree with TRBD1. Germline CDR1 SNHLY, CDR2 FYNNEI. The V and J ends lost 4 bases and 5 bases, in that order; junction bases with no gene match: 5. This CDR3 region has 14 residues. CDR3 DNA: TGTGCCAGCAGTGGACAGGGAAGCGATCAGCCCCAGCATTTT. Translated: CASSGQGSDQPQHF.

The chain employs TRBV27 and TRBJ2-7; TRBD1 agrees at 10 bases. This CDR3 has 14 amino acids. With 3 bases clipped from V and 7 bases from J, the junction kept 6 bases outside the gene matches. The germline V gene has CDR1 MNHEY and CDR2 SMNVEV (reference sequence). The CDR3 reads CASSLDRGTGEQYF. CDR3 nucleotides: TGTGCCAGCAGTTTGGACAGGGGGACGGGGGAGCAGTACTTC.

The chain carries TRBV28 and TRBJ2-5, with TRBD2 matching over 7 bases. Germline CDR1 MDHEN, CDR2 SYDVKM. J lost 7 bases, V lost 7 bases, and 12 bases had no gene match. The CDR3 sequence is 14 residues long. CDR3 sequence: CASTTLGGLGTQYF. In DNA, the CDR3 is TGTGCCAGCACGACTCTGGGAGGGTTGGGGACCCAGTACTTC.

The chain has TRBV10-1 and TRBJ2-5; D may be TRBD2 (5 bases). The ends were cut back, 4 bases at V and 5 bases at J, with 14 bases in the middle. The CDR3 is made up of 14 amino acids. Germline values: CDR1 WNHNN, CDR2 SYGVQD (reference sequence). The CDR3 is CASSAGLTGETQYF. In DNA, the CDR3 is TGCGCCAGCAGTGCTGGACTTACCGGGGAGACCCAGTACTTC.

The chain combines TRBV28 with TRBJ1-4, with D tentatively TRBD1 (5 bases). CDR3 length equals 17 residues. V lost 5 bases and J 0 bases, leaving 16 bases between the germline ends. Looked up from germline, CDR1 is MDHEN and CDR2 is SYDVKM. CDR3 loop: CASSPGLRFATNEKLFF. In nucleotides, the CDR3 is TGTGCCAGCAGTCCGGGACTTAGGTTTGCAACTAATGAAAAACTGTTTTTT. The whole variable domain, remainder taken from reference TRBV28 and TRBJ1-4, is DVKVTQSSRYLVKRTGEKVFLECVQDMDHENMFWYRQDPGLGLRLIYFSYDVKMKEKGDIPEGYSVSREKKERFSLILESASTNQTSMYLCASSPGLRFATNEKLFFGSGTQLSVL.

This sequence joins TRBV18 and TRBJ2-1; D call uncertain. The germline V gene has CDR1 KGHSH and CDR2 LQKENI. The CDR3 runs to 14 residues. V lost 1 base and J 5 bases, leaving 9 bases between the germline ends. The CDR3 DNA follows: TGTGCCAGCTCACCACTTGGCGGTGACAATGAGCAGTTCTTC. Its translation: CASSPLGGDNEQFF.

V and J are TRBV19 and TRBJ2-7; TRBD2 aligns across 14 bases. The ends lost 5 bases at V and 5 bases at J; junction bases unmatched: 8. Germline CDR1 and CDR2: LNHDA and SQIVND (reference sequence). The CDR3 extends over 16 amino acids. The CDR3 DNA reads as TGTGCCAGTAGTCTTGGACTAGCGGGAGGTACCCACGAGCAGTACTTC. Translated, it gives CASSLGLAGGTHEQYF.

The V call is TRBV2, the J call TRBJ2-5, with 11 bases lining up with TRBD2. CDR1 and CDR2 (germline): SNHLY, FYNNEI. Losses at the gene ends were 7 bases for V and 2 bases for J; bases not matched to a gene: 6. This CDR3 contains 15 residues. CDR3 DNA sequence: TGTGCCAGCATTCCGGGACTAGCGGAGCAAGAGACCCAGTACTTC. Its translation: CASIPGLAEQETQYF.

This chain joins TRBV11-3 and TRBJ2-1; D is ambiguous. V was trimmed by 0 bases and J by 3 bases, leaving 9 bases between them. The V gene's germline CDR1 is SGHNT and CDR2 YENEEA. The CDR3 spans 15 residues. For the CDR3, the DNA is TGTGCCAGCAGCTTAGATCCCGGCATCTACAATGAGCAGTTCTTC. Translated, it gives CASSLDPGIYNEQFF.